This entry lists 13 T cell receptor beta chains sequenced from one sample in a study of identical twins. TCRdb re-analysed the 5' RACE reads in MiXCR, keeping a single row per CDR3 protein. The table has just under 650,000 distinct CDR3 sequences, roughly 7.2% seen once. This same sample was also part of a study on yellow fever vaccine responses in identical twins.

The sequenced sample was PBMCs. The receptors stem from a woman aged 18-35 years in good health.

This rearrangement joins TRBV2 to TRBJ2-2; D is ambiguous. Germline V gene data show CDR1 as SNHLY and CDR2 as FYNNEI. The CDR3 runs 14 residues. The V end was cut by 3 bases, the J end by 4 bases, with 9 bases between. CDR3 sequence: CASSDLKGTGELFF. In DNA form, the CDR3 reads TGTGCCAGCAGTGATCTGAAGGGCACCGGGGAGCTGTTTTTT.

The table lists this clonotype with a few counts. The V gene is TRBV28, the J gene TRBJ1-5; TRBD1 aligns across 7 bases. This CDR3 region has 15 residues. Per germline, CDR1 MDHEN and CDR2 SYDVKM. V gave up 5 bases and J gave up 2 bases; unmatched junction bases: 6. The DNA of the CDR3 is TGTGCCAGCAGTCGACAGGGAAACGGCAATCAGCCCCAGCATTTT. It translates to CASSRQGNGNQPQHF.

The J gene is TRBJ1-1, the V gene TRBV29-1, with TRBD1 identical over 8 bases. CDR1 is SQVTM and CDR2 is ANQGSEA in the germline V gene. The CDR3 totals 13 residues. J gave up 0 bases and V 6 bases, and 3 bases lay outside the gene matches. As DNA, the CDR3 is TGCAGCGTCACGACAGGGGTGAACACTGAAGCTTTCTTT. Amino acids: CSVTTGVNTEAFF.

This clonotype has more than one count but fewer than ten. The V gene is TRBV7-9, the J gene TRBJ2-1; TRBD2 might be the D (5 bases). Germline CDR1 SEHNR, CDR2 FQNEAQ (reference sequence). Trimming stripped 5 bases from V and 8 bases from J, with 10 bases between. The CDR3 sequence is 12 residues long. The CDR3 coding sequence is TGTGCCAGCAGCACAATCGGGGATGAGCAGTTCTTC. Protein product: CASSTIGDEQFF.

This clonotype was detected many times. This sequence joins TRBV7-8 and TRBJ2-7; D perhaps matches TRBD1 (6 bases). Germline V gene sequence: CDR1 SGHVS, CDR2 FQNEAQ. V lost 2 bases and J lost 0, with 11 bases in between. The CDR3 is 15 amino acids. CDR3 coding DNA: TGTGCCAGCAGCTTAAGACAGGCCAGCTCCTACGAGCAGTACTTC. As protein: CASSLRQASSYEQYF. Together with reference TRBV7-8 and TRBJ2-7, the CDR3 gives the full variable domain: GAGVSQSPRYKVAKRGQDVALRCDPISGHVSLFWYQQALGQGPEFLTYFQNEAQLDKSGLPSDRFFAERPEGSVSTLKIQRTQQEDSAVYLCASSLRQASSYEQYFGPGTRLTVT.

This chain links TRBV6-1 with TRBJ1-6, with D uncertain. V was clipped by 5 bases and J by 4 bases, with 15 bases between them. This CDR3 contains 16 residues. Germline CDR1 is MNHNS and CDR2 is SASEGT. This chain's CDR3 is CASSKTEKGYNSPLHF. In DNA, the CDR3 is TGTGCCAGCAGTAAAACAGAAAAAGGATATAATTCACCCCTCCACTTT.

This chain joins TRBV9 and TRBJ2-2; 11 bases are a match to TRBD2. Germline V CDR1 and CDR2: SGDLS, YYNGEE. Unmatched junction bases numbered 19, after V lost 4 bases and J lost 5 bases. This CDR3 is 20 amino acids long. The CDR3 bases are TGTGCCAGCAGCCCAACACTGGGGAATAGCGGGAGGGCCGGGACCGGGGAGCTGTTTTTT. Amino acids: CASSPTLGNSGRAGTGELFF. Full variable domain (rest looked up from reference TRBV9 and TRBJ2-2): DSGVTQTPKHLITATGQRVTLRCSPRSGDLSVYWYQQSLDQGLQFLIQYYNGEERAKGNILERFSAQQFPDLHSELNLSSLELGDSALYFCASSPTLGNSGRAGTGELFFGEGSRLTVL.

This clonotype was seen many times. The chain employs TRBV7-6 and TRBJ1-5, with D perhaps TRBD1 (5 bases). Germline V gene data show CDR1 as SGHVS and CDR2 as FNYEAQ. This CDR3 contains 14 residues. Trimming cost V 1 base and J 7 bases, with 11 bases left between them. DNA of the CDR3: TGTGCCAGCAGCTTAGTTTCTGGGGGGCAGCCCCAGCATTTT. Residues: CASSLVSGGQPQHF.

The table lists this clonotype with a few counts. The chain carries TRBV12-3 or TRBV12-4 and TRBJ2-7; perhaps TRBD2 as D (5 bases). With 6 bases removed from V and 2 bases from J, the gap between germline ends came to 14 bases. This CDR3 comprises 14 residues. The CDR3, as DNA: TGTGCCAGCAGCCAGCAGCGGACCCCCTACGAGCAGTACTTC. This gives the protein CASSQQRTPYEQYF.

There are many counts of this clonotype. The V call is TRBV28, the J call TRBJ2-2; D unclear. The V gene lost 3 bases and the J gene lost 7 bases, with 6 bases spanning the gap. CDR1 and CDR2 from the germline V gene are MDHEN and SYDVKM. CDR3 size: 12 residues. DNA for the CDR3: TGTGCCAGCAGTTTTTTCCTCGGGGAGCTGTTTTTT. It specifies CASSFFLGELFF.

This clonotype was observed many times. The chain links TRBV20-1 to TRBJ2-3, with D tentatively TRBD1 (6 bases). Trimming stripped 3 bases from V and 1 base from J, with 17 bases between. The CDR3 loop spans 16 amino acids. Germline CDR1 and CDR2: DFQATT and SNEGSKA (reference sequence). In DNA form, the CDR3 reads TGCAGTGCTAGTTCCCCGGGACAAGGGGGCACAGATACGCAGTATTTT. Its protein is CSASSPGQGGTDTQYF.

The chain combines TRBV12-3 or TRBV12-4 with TRBJ2-3; 7 bases are a match to TRBD1. V was clipped by 6 bases and J by 6 bases; unmatched bases: 6. This CDR3 region has 13 residues. CDR3 sequence reads: CASSWTGADTQYF. In DNA form, the CDR3 reads TGTGCCAGCAGCTGGACAGGAGCTGATACGCAGTATTTT.

This clonotype has ten or more counts. This chain joins TRBV3-1 and TRBJ2-1; no clear D gene. Germline V gives CDR1 LGHDT, CDR2 YNNKEL (reference sequence). There are 14 residues in the CDR3. The V end was cut by 4 bases, the J end by 5 bases, with 12 bases between. The CDR3 DNA is TGTGCCAGCAGCCCACCTCACGCGGACAATGAGCAGTTCTTC. Amino acid sequence: CASSPPHADNEQFF.